A single T cell receptor beta chain is shown here with its context. The antigen is unknown. The data belong to a study of T cells expressing NK-cell markers. Study in general: Eight donors were sequenced, of whom seven were HCMV-seropositive, while the remaining one was HCMV-seronegative.

TCRdb processed the 5' RACE reads again and assigns one entry to each CDR3 protein, with no DNA. This repertoire includes 550,000 or so distinct CDR3 sequences. The study's findings and limits: Certain NKG2C+ T cell clones were expanded, and their HCMV specificity remained unclear.

CDR3 length: 17 amino acids. CDR1 MNHEY and CDR2 SVGAGI come from the germline V gene. The sequence derives from a man between 18 and 35 years old in good health. The genes are TRBV6-5 and TRBJ2-2; the TRBD2 assignment by TCRdb is unverifiable without DNA. Specimen: blood T cells: a sorted CD56 or NKG2C T cell subset, CD4+ or CD8+ T cells, or bulk PBMC T cells (not recorded which). CDR3 region: CASSYFPGTSPGGELFF.